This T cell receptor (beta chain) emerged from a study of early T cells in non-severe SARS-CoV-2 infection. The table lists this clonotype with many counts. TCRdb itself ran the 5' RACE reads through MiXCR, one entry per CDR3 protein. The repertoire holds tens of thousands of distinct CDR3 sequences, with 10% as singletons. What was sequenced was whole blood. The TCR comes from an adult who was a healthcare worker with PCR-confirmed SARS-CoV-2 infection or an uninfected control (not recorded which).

Written as DNA, the CDR3 is TGTGCCAGCAGTAGCAACGGGGGGACTGAAGCTTTCTTT. Encoded protein: CASSSNGGTEAFF. J is TRBJ1-1 and V is TRBV11-2, with a tentative D call TRBD1 (5 bases). The CDR3 spans 13 residues. V lost 6 bases to trimming and J lost 5 bases, with 13 bases between them. Germline CDR1 reads SGHAT; CDR2 reads FQNNGV.